This is a list of T cell receptor beta chains from one sample in a study of cytomegalovirus exposure and HLA in healthy donors. The method was immunoSEQ multiplex PCR; TCRdb's version includes in-frame clones alone and lacks a portion of them. The sample records roughly 65,000 clones, approximately 74% being singletons. The sample taken for sequencing was PBMCs. These receptor sequences come from a man aged 35 to 55 in good health and CMV-seropositive. Each CDR3 is given with its conserved first and last residue. The order of the fields is V gene, J gene, D gene, clone size, CDR3 DNA, CDR3 protein. D genes are given only for firm matches. Expanded clones are given a class, and other clones once, few, many or no size at all.

TRBV7-3,TRBJ2-5,TRBD2,NA,TGTGCCAGCAGTCCAACTTGGACTAGCCAAGAGACCCAGTACTTC,CASSPTWTSQETQYF
TRBV14,TRBJ2-7,TRBD2,NA,TGTGCCAGCAGCCAGGGACTAGGCTACTACGAGCAGTACTTC,CASSQGLGYYEQYF
TRBV7-3,TRBJ2-2,NA,medium-sized,TGTGCCAGCAGCCAGGACAGCTACACCGGGGAGCTGTTTTTT,CASSQDSYTGELFF
TRBV7-8,TRBJ2-1,TRBD2,NA,TGCGCCAGCAGCCCAGCAGCTTCCTTAAGCGGGAGGGCGTTCTTC,CASSPAASLSGRAFF
TRBV5-4,TRBJ2-5,NA,few,TGTGCCAGCAGCTTGAAGGGGTCAGGGCAAGAGACCCAGTACTTC,CASSLKGSGQETQYF
TRBV6-5,TRBJ2-7,TRBD2,NA,TGTGCCAGCAGTTACTCGATTAGCGGGGCCTACGAGCAGTACTTC,CASSYSISGAYEQYF
TRBV5-1,TRBJ2-5,NA,NA,TGCGCCAGCAGCTTGCGATCATCAGGAGAGACCCAGTACTTC,CASSLRSSGETQYF
TRBV6-6,TRBJ1-2,TRBD1,NA,TGTGCCAGCAAGCGACAGGGGGATGCTAACTATGGCTACACCTTC,CASKRQGDANYGYTF
TRBV4-2,TRBJ2-5,TRBD2,NA,TGTGCCAGCAGCCAAGTTGGCCTAGCGGGAGACAACCAAGAGACCCAGTACTTC,CASSQVGLAGDNQETQYF
TRBV6-6,TRBJ1-2,NA,medium-sized,TGTGCCAGCGGAACAGGGCCAATAAAAAACTATGGCTACACCTTC,CASGTGPIKNYGYTF
TRBV2,TRBJ2-3,NA,NA,TGTGCCAGCAGCAGACAGGATCGGACAGATACGCAGTATTTT,CASSRQDRTDTQYF
TRBV9,TRBJ2-3,TRBD1,few,TGTGCCAGCAGGCCGACAGGGGGCGGGTATACGCAGTATTTT,CASRPTGGGYTQYF
TRBV23-1,TRBJ2-1,TRBD2,NA,TGCGCCAGCAGTCAATCGGGGACTAGCGGCCTATACAATGAGCAGTTCTTC,CASSQSGTSGLYNEQFF
TRBV13,TRBJ2-1,TRBD2,few,TGTGCCAGCAGCTTACCGAGTCGGACTAGCGGGAGGGCCGCCTACAATGAGCAGTTCTTC,CASSLPSRTSGRAAYNEQFF
TRBV30,TRBJ1-1,NA,once,TGTGCCTGGAGTATATTACCGACAGGTGAAGCTTTCTTT,CAWSILPTGEAFF
TRBV21-1,TRBJ1-1,NA,NA,TGTGCCAGCACCACTACGCGCCCTGAAGCTTTCTTT,CASTTTRPEAFF
TRBV6-1,TRBJ2-7,NA,NA,TGTGCCAGCAGTGAATACTGGGACACAACCTCCTACGAGCAGTACTTC,CASSEYWDTTSYEQYF
TRBV6-6,TRBJ1-2,TRBD1,NA,TGTGCCAGCATCTCTACAGGGGTGGGTGGCTACACCTTC,CASISTGVGGYTF
TRBV19,TRBJ1-5,NA,few,TGTGCCAGTAGTATAAAGGGGCACCAGCATTTT,CASSIKGHQHF
TRBV5-1,TRBJ2-7,NA,NA,TGCGCCAGCAGCCAAACCACAGGGTCTGGGTTCAAGCAGTACTTC,CASSQTTGSGFKQYF
TRBV5-6,TRBJ1-5,NA,few,TGTGCCAGCAGCTTGTACGAGGGTTTATATTTTCTTCCTCAGCCCCAGCATTTT,CASSLYEGLYFLPQPQHF
TRBV7-2,TRBJ1-3,NA,NA,TGTGCCAGCAGCCCGACGGAGGGTTGGGGAAACACCATATATTTT,CASSPTEGWGNTIYF
TRBV19,TRBJ2-3,TRBD2,NA,TGTGCCAGTAGTATAGGTCAGGGAGGGTTTGGTACGCAGTATTTT,CASSIGQGGFGTQYF
TRBV5-6,TRBJ1-2,NA,NA,TGTGCCAGCAGCTTGGCCGATAGCGCTAACTATGGCTACACCTTC,CASSLADSANYGYTF
TRBV7-2,TRBJ2-4,TRBD1,NA,TGTGCCAGCAGTCCAGGGGGCGCTGGGAACATTCAGTACTTC,CASSPGGAGNIQYF
TRBV2,TRBJ1-3,NA,few,TGTGCCAGCAAAGAGACTCAGGGAAACACCATATATTTT,CASKETQGNTIYF
TRBV6-6,TRBJ2-7,NA,NA,TGTGCCAGCAAATTATTAACGCCCCCCTACGAGCAGTACTTC,CASKLLTPPYEQYF
TRBV7-6,TRBJ2-6,NA,NA,TGTGCCAGCAGCTTGGAGGGGTCCAACTCTGGGGCCAACGTCCTGACTTTC,CASSLEGSNSGANVLTF
TRBV5-1,TRBJ1-4,NA,NA,TGCGCCAGCAGGGCTGGCCTTTCAACTAATGAAAAACTGTTTTTT,CASRAGLSTNEKLFF
TRBV5-4,TRBJ1-1,NA,NA,TGTGCCAGCAGCGGGGGGGACACTGAAGCTTTCTTT,CASSGGDTEAFF
TRBV19,TRBJ1-1,TRBD1,NA,TGTGCCAGTAGTATTGACAGGGACGCTGAAGCTTTCTTT,CASSIDRDAEAFF
TRBV15,TRBJ2-1,TRBD2,NA,TGTGCCACCGCGGGGGGGTCCTACAATGAGCAGTTCTTC,CATAGGSYNEQFF
TRBV19,TRBJ2-2,TRBD1,once,TGTGCCAGTAGTAAGGACAGGGGTGTCCGGGAGCTGTTTTTT,CASSKDRGVRELFF
TRBV5-1,TRBJ2-7,NA,NA,TGCGCCAGCAGTTACACGGGGGGCGCCCGACCGTTCTCCTCCGAGCAGTACTTC,CASSYTGGARPFSSEQYF
TRBV9,TRBJ2-2,NA,NA,TGTGCCAGCAGCGTAGACAGCCTTAGGACCGGGGAGCTGTTTTTT,CASSVDSLRTGELFF
TRBV6-1,TRBJ2-5,NA,few,TGTGCCAGCGGCCTGAGAATGGGGGGAGAGACCCAGTACTTC,CASGLRMGGETQYF
TRBV5-1,TRBJ1-5,TRBD1,NA,TGCGCCAGCAGCTTGGCAGGGGGCCAGCCCCAGCATTTT,CASSLAGGQPQHF
TRBV29-1,TRBJ2-4,TRBD1,NA,TGCAGCGTGATACATGACAGGGAGTTGGACATTCAGTACTTC,CSVIHDRELDIQYF
TRBV18,TRBJ2-7,NA,few,TGTGCCAGCTCACCACCGGGGCCTCCCTACGAGCAGTACTTC,CASSPPGPPYEQYF
TRBV27,TRBJ2-1,TRBD2,once,TGTGCCAGCAGTCGAGCGGGAGGGCCGTCCTACAATGAGCAGTTCTTC,CASSRAGGPSYNEQFF
TRBV5-1,TRBJ2-1,TRBD2,NA,TGCGCCAGCAGCTTGGGACTAGCGGGAGTCGATGAGCAGTTCTTC,CASSLGLAGVDEQFF
TRBV4-1,TRBJ2-6,TRBD1,once,TGCGCCAGCAGCCAAGACAGGGGGACAGGGGTAGGGGCCAACGTCCTGACTTTC,CASSQDRGTGVGANVLTF
TRBV11-2,TRBJ2-2,NA,NA,TGTGCCAGCAGCTTAGGGGGCACCACGGTAATCGGGGAGCTGTTTTTT,CASSLGGTTVIGELFF
TRBV19,TRBJ1-2,NA,NA,TGTGCCAGTAGCCTAGACAGGATCTCTAGTGGCTACACCTTC,CASSLDRISSGYTF
TRBV27,TRBJ2-3,TRBD2,NA,TGTGCCAGCGCGGGACTACCCTTTGACACGCAGTATTTT,CASAGLPFDTQYF
TRBV5-6,TRBJ2-3,NA,NA,TGTGCCAGCAGCTTGACCAGAAGCACAGATACGCAGTATTTT,CASSLTRSTDTQYF
TRBV5-1,TRBJ1-1,TRBD1,NA,TGCGCCAGCAGCTTGCTATCAGGGGGTAACACTGAAGCTTTCTTT,CASSLLSGGNTEAFF
TRBV2,TRBJ1-5,NA,NA,TGTGCCAGCAGCGGGGGGCATCAGCCCCAGCATTTT,CASSGGHQPQHF
TRBV4-2,TRBJ2-5,NA,few,TGTGCCAGCAGCCAAGGTCAGGTACAGGGCGCTTCGGAGACCCAGTACTTC,CASSQGQVQGASETQYF
TRBV5-4,TRBJ2-1,NA,few,TGTGCCAGCAGCCGCGTGGTGAAGACAGGTTCCTACAATGAGCAGTTCTTC,CASSRVVKTGSYNEQFF
TRBV6-5,TRBJ1-1,NA,NA,TGTGCCAGCAGCCCGCAGGGAGGGAACACTGAAGCTTTCTTT,CASSPQGGNTEAFF
TRBV4-3,TRBJ1-3,NA,few,TGCGCCAGCAGCCAAGATTCCCTGTTAGGAAACACCATATATTTT,CASSQDSLLGNTIYF